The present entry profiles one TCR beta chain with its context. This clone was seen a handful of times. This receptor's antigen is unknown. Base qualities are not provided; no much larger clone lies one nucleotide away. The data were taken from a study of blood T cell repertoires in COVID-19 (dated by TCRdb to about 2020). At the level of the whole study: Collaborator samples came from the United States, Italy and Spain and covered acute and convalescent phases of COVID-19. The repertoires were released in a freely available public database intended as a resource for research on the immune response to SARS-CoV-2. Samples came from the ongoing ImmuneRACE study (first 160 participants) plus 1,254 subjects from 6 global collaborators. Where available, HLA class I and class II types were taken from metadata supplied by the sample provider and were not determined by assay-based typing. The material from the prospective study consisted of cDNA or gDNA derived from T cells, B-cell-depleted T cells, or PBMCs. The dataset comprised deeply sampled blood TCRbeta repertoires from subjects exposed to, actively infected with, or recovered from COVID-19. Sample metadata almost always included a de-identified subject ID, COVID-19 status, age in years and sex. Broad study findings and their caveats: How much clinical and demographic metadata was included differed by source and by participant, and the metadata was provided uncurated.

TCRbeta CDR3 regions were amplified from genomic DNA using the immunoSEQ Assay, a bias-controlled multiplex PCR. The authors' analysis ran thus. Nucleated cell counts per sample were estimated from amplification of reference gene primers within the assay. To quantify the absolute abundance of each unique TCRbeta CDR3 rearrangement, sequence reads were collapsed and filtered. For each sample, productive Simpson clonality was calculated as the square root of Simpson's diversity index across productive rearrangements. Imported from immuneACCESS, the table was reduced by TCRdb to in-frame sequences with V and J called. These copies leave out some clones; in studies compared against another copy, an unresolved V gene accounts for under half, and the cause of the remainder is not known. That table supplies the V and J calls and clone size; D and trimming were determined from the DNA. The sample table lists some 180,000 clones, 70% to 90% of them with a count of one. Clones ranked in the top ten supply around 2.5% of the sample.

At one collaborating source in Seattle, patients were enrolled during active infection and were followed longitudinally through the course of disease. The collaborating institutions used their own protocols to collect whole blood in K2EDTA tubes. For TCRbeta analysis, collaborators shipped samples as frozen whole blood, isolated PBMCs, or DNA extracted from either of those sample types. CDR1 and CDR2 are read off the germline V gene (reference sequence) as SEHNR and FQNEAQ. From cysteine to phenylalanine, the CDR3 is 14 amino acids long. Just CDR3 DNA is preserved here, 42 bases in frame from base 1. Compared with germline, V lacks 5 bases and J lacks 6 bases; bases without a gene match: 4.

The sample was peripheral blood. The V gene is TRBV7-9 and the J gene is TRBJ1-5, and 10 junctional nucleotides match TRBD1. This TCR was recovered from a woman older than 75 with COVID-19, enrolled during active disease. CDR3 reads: CASSHGQGGQPQHF. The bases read TGTGCCAGCAGCCACGGACAGGGGGGTCAGCCCCAGCATTTT.